A selection of T cell receptor beta chains follows, all from one sample in a study of T cell repertoires in cytomegalovirus infection. Their antigens remain unidentified. MiXCR, applied by TCRdb to the reads, yields one record per CDR3 protein. This sample has fewer than 850,000 distinct CDR3 sequences; about 29% occur once, and the top ten carry less than 15%. Sequenced material: cultured CD8+ T cells from PBMCs, taken from culture after CMV antigen stimulation. Receptors were obtained from a human donor in good health (CMV status not recorded). Some clones in this sample may be carry-over from other donors' samples. Each CDR3 is given without its conserved first and last residue. A D gene is named only where the DNA matches it firmly.

D gene	V gene	J gene	CDR3 protein
NA	TRBV6-8	TRBJ2-1	ASRNQGPSYNEQF
TRBD1	TRBV7-6	TRBJ1-6	ASSETGEVSPLH
NA	TRBV7-2	TRBJ2-3	ASSLAGGYTDTQY
TRBD2	TRBV15	TRBJ2-3	ATSRGSGGFEDTQY
NA	TRBV15	TRBJ1-4	ATSRDGREGEKLF
NA	TRBV7-6	TRBJ1-1	ASSFSTAEAF
NA	TRBV6-1	TRBJ1-2	ASSWSRSAAYYGYT
TRBD1	TRBV6-6	TRBJ2-1	ASSHKGTEFIAYNEQF
NA	TRBV6-5	TRBJ2-1	ASSPMAAGNEQF
NA	TRBV7-9	TRBJ2-2	ASSPRVARNPSGELF
NA	TRBV4-3	TRBJ1-1	ASSQLGTENTEAF
TRBD2	TRBV20-1	TRBJ2-3	SARETSGVGPDTQY
TRBD1	TRBV7-6	TRBJ2-5	ASSLGRTGVQETQY
TRBD2	TRBV4-1	TRBJ2-3	ASSQDSSGELGDTQY
NA	TRBV12-3/TRBV12-4	TRBJ1-2	ASSSNRGYT
NA	TRBV6-5	TRBJ2-1	ASSYSGRRAYNEQF
NA	TRBV7-9	TRBJ1-1	ASRPSDSRGAF
TRBD2	TRBV3-1	TRBJ2-5	ASSHAGLGTRTQETQY
TRBD1	TRBV10-3	TRBJ2-3	AIRFRDRGRTDTQY
TRBD2	TRBV7-2	TRBJ2-7	ASSATSGGGYEQY
TRBD1	TRBV12-3/TRBV12-4	TRBJ1-1	ASSPNRGHEAF
TRBD2	TRBV2	TRBJ2-1	AGLAGGHNEQF
TRBD1	TRBV11-3	TRBJ2-5	ASSSGTVSIETQY
TRBD2	TRBV7-9	TRBJ2-7	ASSLWTSGGPPSSYEQY